This T cell receptor (beta chain) was profiled in a study of T cell repertoires and HLA-DP antigens. Study-wide background: One stimulator alloantigen differed from self by one groove amino acid; the other by ten. Pre-culture CD4+ samples used about 1,100 ng DNA versus around 220 ng for CD137+CD4+ sorts.

Germline CDR1 is SGHDN and CDR2 is FVKESK. The CDR3 is 15 residues long. V shed 3 bases, J shed 1 base, and the junction held 3 bases outside the gene matches. In regard to this clone: Its antigen remains unidentified.

Points from the study as a whole: Previously undetected clones averaged roughly 40% and 52% against the two alleles respectively.

Measured with immunoSEQ multiplex PCR; TCRdb has only the in-frame clones, and not every one. This table holds around 110,000 clones, around 93% found once. This sequence was found in a woman younger than 30 in good health and CMV-seronegative. V is TRBV14 and J is TRBJ1-1, with 9 bases lining up with TRBD1. Sequenced sample: CD4+ T cells from PBMCs. The CDR3 reads CASSQWDRANTEAFF. The CDR3 bases are TGTGCCAGCAGCCAGTGGGACAGGGCGAACACTGAAGCTTTCTTT.